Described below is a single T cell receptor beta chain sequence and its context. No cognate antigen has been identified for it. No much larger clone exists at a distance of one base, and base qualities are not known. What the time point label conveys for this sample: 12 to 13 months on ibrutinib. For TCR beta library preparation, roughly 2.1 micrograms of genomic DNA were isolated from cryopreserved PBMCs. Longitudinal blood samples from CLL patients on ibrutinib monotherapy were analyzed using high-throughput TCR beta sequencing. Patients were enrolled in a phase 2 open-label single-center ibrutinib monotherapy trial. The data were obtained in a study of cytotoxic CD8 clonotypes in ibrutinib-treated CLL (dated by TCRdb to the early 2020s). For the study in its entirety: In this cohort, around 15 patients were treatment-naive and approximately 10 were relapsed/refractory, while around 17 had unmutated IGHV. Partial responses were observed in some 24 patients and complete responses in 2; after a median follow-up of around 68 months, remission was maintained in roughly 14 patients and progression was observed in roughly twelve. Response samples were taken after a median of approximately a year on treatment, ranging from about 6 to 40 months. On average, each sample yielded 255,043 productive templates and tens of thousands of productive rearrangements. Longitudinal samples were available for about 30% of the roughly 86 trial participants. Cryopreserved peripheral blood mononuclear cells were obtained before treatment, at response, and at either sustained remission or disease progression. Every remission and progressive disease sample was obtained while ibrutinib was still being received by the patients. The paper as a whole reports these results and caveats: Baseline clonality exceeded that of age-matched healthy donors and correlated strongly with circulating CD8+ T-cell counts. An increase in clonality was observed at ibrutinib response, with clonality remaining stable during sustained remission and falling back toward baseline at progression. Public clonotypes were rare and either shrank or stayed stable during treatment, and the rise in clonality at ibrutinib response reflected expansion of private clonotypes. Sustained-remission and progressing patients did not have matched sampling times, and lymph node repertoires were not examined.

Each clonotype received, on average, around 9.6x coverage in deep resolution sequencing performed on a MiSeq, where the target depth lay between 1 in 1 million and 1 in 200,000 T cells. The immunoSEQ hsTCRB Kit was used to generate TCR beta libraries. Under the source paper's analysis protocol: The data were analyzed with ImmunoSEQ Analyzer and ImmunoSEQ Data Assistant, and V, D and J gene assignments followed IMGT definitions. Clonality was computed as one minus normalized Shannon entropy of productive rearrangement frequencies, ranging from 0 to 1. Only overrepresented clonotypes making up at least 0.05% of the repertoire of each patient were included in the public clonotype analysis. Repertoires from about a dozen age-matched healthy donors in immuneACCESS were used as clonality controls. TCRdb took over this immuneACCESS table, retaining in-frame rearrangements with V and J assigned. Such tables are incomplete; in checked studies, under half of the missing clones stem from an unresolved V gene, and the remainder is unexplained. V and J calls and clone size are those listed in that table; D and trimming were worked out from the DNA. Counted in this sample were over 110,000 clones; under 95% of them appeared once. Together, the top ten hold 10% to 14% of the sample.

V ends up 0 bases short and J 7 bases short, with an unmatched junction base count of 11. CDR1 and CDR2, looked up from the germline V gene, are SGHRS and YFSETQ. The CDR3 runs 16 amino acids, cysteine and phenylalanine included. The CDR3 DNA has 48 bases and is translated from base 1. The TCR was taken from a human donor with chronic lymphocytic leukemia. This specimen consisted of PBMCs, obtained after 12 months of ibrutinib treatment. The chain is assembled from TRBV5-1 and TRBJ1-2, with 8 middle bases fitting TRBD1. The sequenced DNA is TGCGCCAGCAGCTTGGCTGTAGAGGACAGGGTATCTGGCTACACCTTC. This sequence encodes CASSLAVEDRVSGYTF.